A selection of T cell receptor beta chains follows, all from one sample in a study of shared clonotypes between healthy human individuals. Some clones are missing from TCRdb's copy, which holds only in-frame ones; the method was immunoSEQ multiplex PCR. The sample holds over 2 million clones, 95% seen once. The material sequenced was naive CD4+ T cells sorted from blood. The receptors here all came from a man aged 18-30 years in good health. Both conserved end residues are part of each CDR3. D genes are given only for firm matches. For some rows the clone size is stated as once, few or many, or as a class when expanded; others skip it.

d_gene	abundance	v_gene	j_gene	len	CDR3nt	CDR3aa
.	.	TRBV11-3	TRBJ2-2	16	TGTGCCAGCAGCTTAAATGGCAGGGTTGCCACCGGGGAGCTGTTTTTT	CASSLNGRVATGELFF
TRBD2	once	TRBV6-4	TRBJ2-1	15	TGTGCCAGCAGTCGCCTAGCGGGGGGGCGAAATGAGCAGTTCTTC	CASSRLAGGRNEQFF
TRBD1	.	TRBV19	TRBJ1-2	15	TGTGCCAGTAGTAAGCAGGGGGCATATGACTATGGCTACACCTTC	CASSKQGAYDYGYTF
.	.	TRBV29-1	TRBJ2-5	14	TGCAGCGTTGGGGGCCTCCGGGGGCAAGAGACCCAGTACTTC	CSVGGLRGQETQYF
.	.	TRBV2	TRBJ1-5	15	TGTGCCAGCAGTGAGCCTGGGCAGGGCAATCAGCCCCAGCATTTT	CASSEPGQGNQPQHF
.	.	TRBV7-2	TRBJ2-7	14	TGTGCCAGCAGCTTAAGTAAGGGCCCCTACGAGCAGTACTTC	CASSLSKGPYEQYF
TRBD1	.	TRBV4-1	TRBJ2-1	14	TGCGCCAGCAGCCTTCGGACAGGGGAGAATGAGCAGTTCTTC	CASSLRTGENEQFF
TRBD1	.	TRBV29-1	TRBJ2-7	14	TGCAGCGTGAATTACGGACAGGGCCCCTACGAGCAGTACTTC	CSVNYGQGPYEQYF
TRBD1	.	TRBV5-1	TRBJ2-7	14	TGCGCCAGCAGCTCGACAGGGTTCACCTACGAGCAGTACTTC	CASSSTGFTYEQYF
TRBD2	.	TRBV5-6	TRBJ2-5	16	TGTGCCAGCAGCCGCCGGGGACTAGCGGGGTTGGAGACCCAGTACTTC	CASSRRGLAGLETQYF
.	once	TRBV19	TRBJ1-2	17	TGTGCCAGTAGTTTCGAACCCTTCTCTGGGGCCGGTGGAGGCTACACCTTC	CASSFEPFSGAGGGYTF
.	once	TRBV9	TRBJ2-2	14	TGTGCCAGCAGGGGACACCCGAACACCGGGGAGCTGTTTTTT	CASRGHPNTGELFF
TRBD1	.	TRBV5-1	TRBJ2-3	14	TGCGCCAGCACAGCACAGGGGGCAGGGGATACGCAGTATTTT	CASTAQGAGDTQYF
.	.	TRBV9	TRBJ1-2	13	TGTGCCAGCAGCGTAGGGAGGAACTATGGCTACACCTTC	CASSVGRNYGYTF
TRBD2	.	TRBV4-2	TRBJ2-5	18	TGTGCCAGCAGCCAAGTTACCAGCGGGGGGGCTCTCAGAGAGACCCAGTACTTC	CASSQVTSGGALRETQYF
.	.	TRBV14	TRBJ1-2	14	TGTGCCAGCAGCCAAGATATACAGACGGCTGGCTACACCTTC	CASSQDIQTAGYTF
TRBD1	.	TRBV30	TRBJ1-5	15	TGTGCCTGGAGGGCCCCAGGGGGTAGCAATCAGCCCCAGCATTTT	CAWRAPGGSNQPQHF
TRBD1	.	TRBV18	TRBJ1-6	15	TGTGCCAGCTCACCTACCGGGACAGCCAATTCACCCCTCCACTTT	CASSPTGTANSPLHF
.	.	TRBV19	TRBJ1-3	13	TGTGCCAGTTCCGACAGGAGTGGGACCACCATATATTTT	CASSDRSGTTIYF
.	.	TRBV13	TRBJ2-1	14	TGTGCCAGCAGCTTAGATATGGGGGGCTATGAGCAGTTCTTC	CASSLDMGGYEQFF
.	.	TRBV15	TRBJ2-7	12	TGTGCCACCAGCAGAGATTTCTACGAGCAGTACTTC	CATSRDFYEQYF
.	.	TRBV5-1	TRBJ1-6	13	TGCGCCAGCAGCTTGGAAACAGCCCCACCCCTCCACTTT	CASSLETAPPLHF
TRBD1	.	TRBV11-2	TRBJ2-5	16	TGTGCCAGCAGCACAGTATTAACAGGGGGCTTGGAGACCCAGTACTTC	CASSTVLTGGLETQYF
TRBD2	.	TRBV15	TRBJ2-7	14	TGTGCCACCAGCAAGACTAGCGGAACCTACGAGCAGTACTTC	CATSKTSGTYEQYF
.	.	TRBV2	TRBJ1-1	14	TGTGCCAGCAAATTCTCGGGTCAGAGCACTGAAGCTTTCTTT	CASKFSGQSTEAFF
TRBD1	.	TRBV19	TRBJ2-7	14	TGTGCCAGTAGTACCACAGGGGGCGGCTACGAGCAGTACTTC	CASSTTGGGYEQYF
.	.	TRBV10-3	TRBJ2-5	13	TGTGCCATCAGTGCTGGAGAGAGAGATCCCCAGTACTTC	CAISAGERDPQYF
TRBD1	once	TRBV5-1	TRBJ2-1	15	TGCGCCAGCAGCTTTCGGACAGGGCTCTACAATGAGCAGTTCTTC	CASSFRTGLYNEQFF
.	.	TRBV4-1	TRBJ1-1	15	TGCGCCAGCAGCCAAGATTACGCAGGGTTCTCTGAAGCTTTCTTT	CASSQDYAGFSEAFF
.	.	TRBV6-5	TRBJ2-2	13	TGTGCCAGCAGGGGACCCTTCACCGGGGAGCTGTTTTTT	CASRGPFTGELFF
TRBD1	.	TRBV5-6	TRBJ1-3	17	TGTGCCAGCAGCTTGAGAATGACAGGGGGAAAGGGAAACACCATATATTTT	CASSLRMTGGKGNTIYF
.	.	TRBV7-9	TRBJ1-1	13	TGTGCCAGCAGCGAAAATCGTGAGGGTAAGGCTTTCTTT	CASSENREGKAFF
TRBD2	.	TRBV5-1	TRBJ2-7	15	TGCGCCAGCAGCTTGGCCGGGACTAGTAAGTACGAGCAGTACTTC	CASSLAGTSKYEQYF
.	.	TRBV28	TRBJ1-6	13	TGTGCCAGCAGTACAGACACCAGACGGCCCCTCCACTTT	CASSTDTRRPLHF
.	.	TRBV11-2	TRBJ2-6	17	TGTGCCAGCGCCTGGTGGCGCATGGGTTCTGGGGCCAACGTCCTGACTTTC	CASAWWRMGSGANVLTF
.	.	TRBV28	TRBJ2-4	12	TGTGCCAGCAGTCTAGCCAAAAACATTCAGTACTTC	CASSLAKNIQYF
.	.	TRBV29-1	TRBJ2-5	13	TGCAGCGTTGGATGGGGGACTCAAGAGACCCAGTACTTC	CSVGWGTQETQYF
.	.	TRBV2	TRBJ1-6	13	TGTGCCAGCACGAGGGGAGATAATTCACCCCTCCACTTT	CASTRGDNSPLHF
.	.	TRBV19	TRBJ1-5	13	TGTGCCAGTAACCTGGACGGGAATCAGCCCCAGCATTTT	CASNLDGNQPQHF
.	.	TRBV18	TRBJ1-4	14	TGTGCCAGCTCTCGAGTTGCAACTAATGAAAAACTGTTTTTT	CASSRVATNEKLFF
TRBD1	.	TRBV9	TRBJ1-3	16	TGTGCCAGCAGCCCCCAACAGGGGGCTCGAGGAAACACCATATATTTT	CASSPQQGARGNTIYF
.	few	TRBV2	TRBJ2-3	14	TGTGCCAGCAGTGGGCAGGGTAGCACAGATACGCAGTATTTT	CASSGQGSTDTQYF
.	.	TRBV19	TRBJ1-2	11	TGTGCCAGTAGGACAGGCTTCGGCTACACCTTC	CASRTGFGYTF
TRBD2	.	TRBV7-6	TRBJ2-3	17	TGTGCCAGCAGCTTAGTTCCAAGCGGGGGGAGTAGAGATACGCAGTATTTT	CASSLVPSGGSRDTQYF
.	.	TRBV10-3	TRBJ2-5	12	TGTGCCATCAGTGGTCAGGGGGAGACCCAGTACTTC	CAISGQGETQYF
.	.	TRBV7-2	TRBJ2-3	12	TGTGCCAGCAGCCACGGCGGGGATACGCAGTATTTT	CASSHGGDTQYF
.	.	TRBV28	TRBJ1-5	17	TGTGCCAGCAGTTCACTATCGGGGCTAAGCGGCAATCAGCCCCAGCATTTT	CASSSLSGLSGNQPQHF
.	.	TRBV7-2	TRBJ2-4	13	TGTGCCAGCAGCCAACAGGGTTGGGACATTCAGTACTTC	CASSQQGWDIQYF